The 30 T cell receptor beta chains listed next were all sequenced from one sample in a study of glioma-infiltrating T cells after dendritic cell vaccination. The assay was immunoSEQ multiplex PCR, and TCRdb's table has in-frame clones only and misses some. The repertoire holds over 65,000 clones, with about 85% as singletons. The time point: after dendritic cell vaccination, including at tumor progression/relapse. The input for sequencing was blood, taken after dendritic cell vaccination. These receptors all come from a human donor with glioblastoma.

CDR3 sequence (DNA): TGTGCCAGCAGCCAGGTGGGACAGGGTCAGGTAAACACCATATATTTT. Translation: CASSQVGQGQVNTIYF. The V gene is TRBV4-2, the J gene TRBJ1-3; 9 positions match TRBD1. The CDR3 has 16 amino acids. Germline V lookup: CDR1 LGHNA, CDR2 YNFKEQ. With 3 bases clipped from V and 6 bases from J, the junction kept 9 bases outside the gene matches.

This chain connects TRBV14 to TRBJ1-2; 8 positions match TRBD1. Trimming cost V 6 bases and J 4 bases; bases outside gene matches: 7. Germline assignment: CDR1 SGHDN and CDR2 FVKESK. CDR3 length: 14 residues. Here the CDR3 reads CASRKQGGGYGYTF. The CDR3 nucleotides are TGTGCCAGCAGGAAACAGGGGGGTGGCTATGGCTACACCTTC.

This chain joins TRBV11-3 and TRBJ2-2; 7 bases fit TRBD2. V trimming: 0 bases; J trimming: 6 bases; junction bases outside the gene matches: 4. The CDR3 has 15 amino acids. Germline lookup yields CDR1 SGHNT and CDR2 YENEEA. The CDR3 DNA is TGTGCCAGCAGCTTAGATTCTAGCGGTCCCGGGGAGCTGTTTTTT. Its translation is CASSLDSSGPGELFF.

The rearrangement uses TRBV6-4 and TRBJ1-5; TRBD1 agrees at 9 bases. V lost 9 bases to trimming and J lost 3 bases; unmatched junction nucleotides: 9. CDR3 length: 15 residues. CDR1 and CDR2 from the germline V gene are MRHNA and SNTAGT. The CDR3 is CARGTGWEANQPQHF. In DNA form, the CDR3 reads TGTGCCAGGGGGACAGGGTGGGAGGCCAATCAGCCCCAGCATTTT.

This clone was recorded a few times. CDR3 coding DNA: TGTGCCAGCAGCAAAAGCGGGAGGACTTCCTCCGGGGAGCTGTTTTTT. It codes for CASSKSGRTSSGELFF. This chain connects TRBV7-2 to TRBJ2-2; 9 bases fit TRBD2. The J segment lost 6 bases and the V segment lost 5 bases, leaving 10 bases of the junction unmatched. The CDR3 runs 16 residues. CDR1 SGHTA and CDR2 FQGNSA come from the germline V gene.

The V and J genes are TRBV19 and TRBJ1-2, with D perhaps matching TRBD1 (5 bases). CDR1 and CDR2 (germline): LNHDA, SQIVND (reference sequence). With 3 bases removed from V and 0 bases from J, the gap between germline ends came to 11 bases. The CDR3 loop spans 15 amino acids. DNA of the CDR3: TGTGCCAGTAGTATCGGGGGACGGGCTAACTATGGCTACACCTTC. Protein product: CASSIGGRANYGYTF.

The gene calls are TRBV11-2 and TRBJ2-5, with 7 bases aligning to TRBD2. CDR3 length: 16 residues. Germline loops: CDR1 SGHAT, CDR2 FQNNGV. The V gene end was trimmed by 1 base and the J gene end by 3 bases; junction bases not matched to a gene: 8. The chain's CDR3 is CASSLGDGLGEETQYF. The CDR3, as DNA: TGTGCCAGCAGCTTAGGTGACGGACTAGGGGAAGAGACCCAGTACTTC.

V and J are TRBV30 and TRBJ2-7; 8 bases line up with TRBD1. Germline V gene sequence: CDR1 GTSNPN, CDR2 SVGIG (reference sequence). The V and J ends lost 3 bases and 3 bases, in that order; junction bases with no gene match: 10. The CDR3 is made up of 15 amino acids. The CDR3 nucleotides read TGTGCCTGGAGGCCGCAGGGGGCCGCTCTCTACGAGCAGTACTTC. The encoded protein is CAWRPQGAALYEQYF. Based on the CDR3 plus reference TRBV30 and TRBJ2-7, the full variable domain is SQTIHQWPATLVQPVGSPLSLECTVEGTSNPNLYWYRQAAGRGLQLLFYSVGIGQISSEVPQNLSASRPQDRQFILSSKKLLLSDSGFYLCAWRPQGAALYEQYFGPGTRLTVT.

CDR3 sequence (DNA): TGTGCCAGCAGCCTCACAGGTGGAAACACCATATATTTT. Amino acid sequence: CASSLTGGNTIYF. The chain is built from TRBV5-5 and TRBJ1-3, with D possibly matching TRBD1 (5 bases). Trimming removed 4 bases from V and 3 bases from J, with 8 bases in between. CDR3 length: 13 residues. Germline V gene lookup returns CDR1 SGHKS and CDR2 YYEKEE (reference sequence). Full variable domain (rest looked up from reference TRBV5-5 and TRBJ1-3): DAGVTQSPTHLIKTRGQQVTLRCSPISGHKSVSWYQQVLGQGPQFIFQYYEKEERGRGNFPDRFSARQFPNYSSELNVNALLLGDSALYLCASSLTGGNTIYFGEGSWLTVV.

The chain joins TRBV19 to TRBJ2-3; D possibly corresponds to TRBD2 (5 bases). Trimming pared 7 bases from V and 2 bases from J, leaving 22 bases between. CDR3 length equals 17 residues. CDR1 and CDR2 (germline): LNHDA, SQIVND (reference sequence). Here the CDR3 reads CASTPRLGGGFTDTQYF. CDR3 DNA: TGTGCCAGTACCCCGCGGCTTGGAGGCGGATTCACAGATACGCAGTATTTT.

This CDR3 reads CASSWGLPVSGNTIYF. The CDR3 DNA sequence: TGTGCCAGCAGCTGGGGCCTCCCAGTCTCTGGAAACACCATATATTTT. V and J are TRBV13 and TRBJ1-3; tentative D call: TRBD1 (5 bases). Trimming left V 4 bases short and J 0 bases short, with 13 bases between. CDR3 size: 16 residues. The germline V gene encodes CDR1 PRHDT and CDR2 FYEKMQ (reference sequence).

The J gene is TRBJ1-5, the V gene TRBV19; possible D gene TRBD1, 6 bases. Germline-derived CDR1 and CDR2 are LNHDA and SQIVND (reference sequence). This CDR3 region has 15 residues. V lost 7 bases to trimming and J lost 2 bases, with 15 bases between them. The CDR3 sequence is CASTRTGSGNQPQHF. CDR3 nucleotides: TGTGCCAGTACCAGAACAGGGTCGGGCAATCAGCCCCAGCATTTT. Combining the CDR3 with reference TRBV19 and TRBJ1-5 gives the whole variable domain DGGITQSPKYLFRKEGQNVTLSCEQNLNHDAMYWYRQDPGQGLRLIYYSQIVNDFQKGDIAEGYSVSREKKESFPLTVTSAQKNPTAFYLCASTRTGSGNQPQHFGDGTRLSIL.

The chain couples TRBV11-2 to TRBJ2-1; 11 nucleotides align to TRBD1. Losses at the gene ends were 4 bases for V and 7 bases for J; bases not matched to a gene: 6. This CDR3 has 15 amino acids. Germline CDR1 SGHAT, CDR2 FQNNGV. The CDR3 region has the DNA TGTGCCAGCAGCTGGACAGGGGGCGTAGAAAATGAGCAGTTCTTC. Residues: CASSWTGGVENEQFF.

The chain combines TRBV11-3 with TRBJ1-1; D ambiguous. This CDR3 region has 13 residues. CDR1 is SGHNT and CDR2 is YENEEA in the germline V gene. Deletions cut 3 bases from V and 1 base from J, with 6 bases between. CDR3: CASSLSGNTEAFF. The CDR3 DNA reads TGTGCCAGCAGCTTGTCCGGGAACACTGAAGCTTTCTTT.

This clone was recorded only once. V and J are TRBV5-6 and TRBJ2-7; 8 positions agree with TRBD2. The J segment lost 6 bases and the V segment lost 6 bases, leaving 8 bases of the junction unmatched. The CDR3 sequence is 13 residues long. Germline V gene sequence: CDR1 SGHDT, CDR2 YYEEEE. DNA of the CDR3: TGTGCCAGCATGCGAGCGGGAGTACCCGAGCAGTACTTC. Its protein is CASMRAGVPEQYF.

This chain uses TRBV2 with TRBJ1-2; no clear D. The CDR3 length is 15 residues. Per the germline V gene, CDR1 is SNHLY and CDR2 is FYNNEI. V was cut by 6 bases and J by 4 bases, with 18 bases left in between. The CDR3 bases are TGTGCCAGCAGGGCGCGAGGCGAACTAGGCTATGGCTACACCTTC. Its protein is CASRARGELGYGYTF.

This clone was detected only a few times. V gene TRBV6-6 combines with J gene TRBJ2-1; D gene uncertain. From germline, CDR1 is MNHNY and CDR2 SVGAGI (reference sequence). Trimming stripped 4 bases from V and 7 bases from J, with 8 bases between. The CDR3 runs 12 residues. CDR3 coding DNA: TGTGCCAGCAGTTCGGGTCCAAATGAGCAGTTCTTC. It codes for CASSSGPNEQFF.

The chain joins TRBV19 to TRBJ2-5, with 10 nucleotides matching TRBD1. The CDR3 has 15 residues. CDR1 and CDR2 from the germline V gene are LNHDA and SQIVND (reference sequence). V lost 4 bases, J lost 3 bases, and 5 bases stayed unmatched. CDR3 loop: CASSTWDRGEETQYF. The DNA of the CDR3 is TGTGCCAGTAGTACCTGGGACAGGGGAGAAGAGACCCAGTACTTC.

This clone came up a few times. The chain joins TRBV5-4 to TRBJ2-6; 7 nucleotides agree with TRBD1. Trimming took 0 bases from V and 4 from J; bases not matched to a gene: 1. The CDR3 totals 15 residues. Germline CDR1 reads SGHNT; CDR2 reads YYREEE (reference sequence). In DNA form, the CDR3 reads TGTGCCAGCAGCTTGGCCAGGGGGGGGGCCAACGTCCTGACTTTC. It yields the protein CASSLARGGANVLTF. Variable domain in full (rest from reference TRBV5-4 and TRBJ2-6): ETGVTQSPTHLIKTRGQQVTLRCSSQSGHNTVSWYQQALGQGPQFIFQYYREEENGRGNFPPRFSGLQFPNYSSELNVNALELDDSALYLCASSLARGGANVLTFGAGSRLTVL.

The chain is built from TRBV7-9 and TRBJ2-7; D may be TRBD2 (7 bases). The CDR3 contains 16 residues. Germline V gene data show CDR1 as SEHNR and CDR2 as FQNEAQ (reference sequence). V lost 4 bases and J lost 2, with 18 bases in between. In DNA form, the CDR3 reads TGTGCCAGCAGCTCTCGCGGGGCGGGGGCAACCTACGAGCAGTACTTC. It encodes CASSSRGAGATYEQYF.

V is TRBV7-6 and J is TRBJ1-2, with 7 bases that match TRBD1. Germline V gene data show CDR1 as SGHVS and CDR2 as FNYEAQ. V trimming: 3 bases; J trimming: 8 bases; junction bases outside the gene matches: 6. The CDR3 extends over 13 amino acids. CDR3 in amino acids: CASSLRQGWGYTF. CDR3 nucleotide sequence: TGTGCCAGCAGCTTGCGACAGGGCTGGGGCTACACCTTC.

For this clone: The junction departs from the called germline gene at one end, perhaps through a read error. The genes are TRBV19 and TRBJ2-7; D may be TRBD2 (5 bases). The CDR3 spans 12 residues. Germline assignment: CDR1 LNHDA and CDR2 SQIVND (reference sequence). The CDR3 protein is CANSEGSYEQYF. The CDR3 DNA reads as TGTGCCAATAGTGAGGGTTCTTACGAGCAGTACTTC.

This clone appeared once. The chain recombines TRBV29-1 with TRBJ1-1, with 7 bases lining up with TRBD1. V lost 3 bases to trimming and J lost 1 base; unmatched junction nucleotides: 5. CDR3 length: 14 residues. Germline CDR1 is SQVTM and CDR2 is ANQGSEA. CDR3 sequence reads: CSVEGQLANTEAFF. DNA of the CDR3: TGCAGCGTTGAGGGACAGCTAGCGAACACTGAAGCTTTCTTT.

This chain links TRBV2 with TRBJ2-7; D is ambiguous. This CDR3 is 14 amino acids long. V lost 4 bases and J 0 bases, leaving 10 bases between the germline ends. Germline V gene sequence: CDR1 SNHLY, CDR2 FYNNEI. The CDR3 region is CASSVRRGSYEQYF. DNA of the CDR3: TGTGCCAGCAGTGTAAGGAGAGGCTCCTACGAGCAGTACTTC.

V is TRBV29-1 and J is TRBJ1-2; D might be TRBD1 (6 bases). V was trimmed by 7 bases and J by 7 bases, leaving 19 bases between them. The CDR3 loop spans 13 amino acids. Germline V CDR1 and CDR2: SQVTM, ANQGSEA. The CDR3 DNA sequence: TGCAGCGGGGATTTCGGGACCAGGGGTGGCTACACCTTC. Protein sequence: CSGDFGTRGGYTF. The full variable domain, rest sourced from reference TRBV29-1 and TRBJ1-2, is SAVISQKPSRDICQRGTSLTIQCQVDSQVTMMFWYRQQPGQSLTLIATANQGSEATYESGFVIDKFPISRPNLTFSTLTVSNMSPEDSSIYLCSGDFGTRGGYTFGSGTRLTVV.

The chain links TRBV4-3 to TRBJ1-1, with 9 nucleotides matching TRBD1. The V and J ends lost 3 bases and 0 bases, in that order; junction bases with no gene match: 8. The germline CDR1 and CDR2 sequences are LGHNA and YSLEER. CDR3 size: 17 residues. The CDR3 sequence is CASSQETGTGMNTEAFF. The CDR3 DNA reads as TGCGCCAGCAGCCAGGAAACCGGGACAGGGATGAACACTGAAGCTTTCTTT.

This clone was counted between two and nine times. V is TRBV6-6 and J is TRBJ2-7; 10 positions agree with TRBD1. There are 15 residues in the CDR3. The germline gives CDR1 MNHNY, CDR2 SVGAGI (reference sequence). Trimming at V came to 2 bases and at J to 1 base, leaving 2 bases not matched to a gene. The CDR3 protein is CASSYRGQGSYEQYF. Written as DNA, the CDR3 is TGTGCCAGCAGTTACCGGGGACAGGGGTCCTACGAGCAGTACTTC.

V and J are TRBV27 and TRBJ2-1; weak D call: TRBD1 (5 bases). Germline V gives CDR1 MNHEY, CDR2 SMNVEV (reference sequence). Trimming stripped 3 bases from V and 6 bases from J, with 18 bases between. This CDR3 region has 16 residues. The DNA for the CDR3 is TGTGCCAGCAGTTTTGTGGGTGGGGCCCCCAGCAATGAGCAGTTCTTC. It codes for CASSFVGGAPSNEQFF.

The chain uses TRBV28 and TRBJ2-5; D remains ambiguous. The CDR3 has 11 residues. Germline V gene sequence: CDR1 MDHEN, CDR2 SYDVKM. The V and J ends lost 3 bases and 5 bases respectively, with 4 bases between them. The CDR3 is CASSFVETQYF. The DNA for the CDR3 is TGTGCCAGCAGTTTCGTGGAGACCCAGTACTTC.

This chain links TRBV7-6 with TRBJ1-3, with 8 bases aligning to TRBD1. CDR3 length: 16 residues. Germline assignment: CDR1 SGHVS and CDR2 FNYEAQ. V shed 7 bases and J 0 bases; nucleotides not matched to a gene: 8. CDR3 sequence (DNA): TGTGCCAGCACCAGGGACAGGTCTTTCTCTGGAAACACCATATATTTT. It codes for CASTRDRSFSGNTIYF.